This is a list of T cell receptor beta chains from one sample in a study of blood T cell repertoires in COVID-19. This table comes from immunoSEQ multiplex PCR, and its TCRdb copy is limited to in-frame clones, with some not included. The data hold hundreds of thousands of clones, with 87% observed a single time. Sequenced: PBMCs or T cells enriched from blood (not recorded which). The receptors derive from a man aged 35 to 55 in a cohort exposed to, infected with or recovered from COVID-19 (not recorded which). CDR3s include the opening cysteine and the closing phenylalanine or tryptophan. Fields, in order: J gene, D gene, clone size, V gene, CDR3 protein, CDR3 DNA. D genes are given only for firm matches. Clone size is given for some rows only: seen once, a few or many times, or a class if the clone is expanded.

TRBJ1-3,TRBD1,NA,TRBV18,CASSQGGPRSGNTIYF,TGTGCCAGCTCGCAGGGGGGTCCTCGCTCTGGAAACACCATATATTTT
TRBJ2-2,TRBD2,once,TRBV19,CASSIYASGRTGELFF,TGTGCCAGTAGTATCTACGCGAGCGGGAGGACCGGGGAGCTGTTTTTT
TRBJ1-1,NA,NA,TRBV21-1,CASHHSGGALNSEAFF,TGTGCCAGCCACCACAGCGGCGGAGCTCTTAATTCTGAAGCTTTCTTT
TRBJ1-1,TRBD1,NA,TRBV27,CASSFRSRGLGTEAFF,TGTGCCAGCAGTTTCAGGTCCAGGGGGCTGGGTACTGAAGCTTTCTTT
TRBJ1-3,NA,NA,TRBV4-1,CASSHGVSGNTIYF,TGCGCCAGCAGCCACGGGGTCTCTGGAAACACCATATATTTT
TRBJ1-5,TRBD1,NA,TRBV18,CASSPQGVGGNQPQHF,TGTGCCAGCTCACCCCAGGGGGTTGGTGGCAATCAGCCCCAGCATTTT
TRBJ2-7,TRBD2,NA,TRBV2,CASRRGLAGVYEQYF,TGTGCCAGCAGGCGTGGACTAGCGGGAGTATACGAGCAGTACTTC
TRBJ1-1,NA,NA,TRBV3-1/TRBV3-2,CASSPGGTEAFF,TGTGCCAGCAGCCCAGGAGGAACTGAAGCTTTCTTT
TRBJ1-1,NA,NA,TRBV6-4,CASSDRRGTEAFF,TGTGCCAGCAGTGACAGACGGGGCACTGAAGCTTTCTTT
TRBJ1-3,NA,NA,TRBV4-2,CASSHQGSGGRSSGNTIYF,TGTGCCAGCAGCCATCAGGGGTCCGGGGGGCGCTCCTCTGGAAACACCATATATTTT
TRBJ2-3,TRBD2,NA,TRBV29-1,CSDRGTSRRDTQYF,TGCAGCGACAGAGGGACTAGCAGACGAGATACGCAGTATTTT
TRBJ2-5,TRBD2,NA,TRBV2,CASSGLAEETQYF,TGTGCCAGCAGTGGACTAGCGGAGGAGACCCAGTACTTC
TRBJ2-1,NA,few,TRBV20-1,CSTRTFNEQFF,TGCAGCACCCGGACTTTCAATGAGCAGTTCTTC
TRBJ1-2,NA,NA,TRBV2,CASRGALYGYTF,TGTGCCAGCAGGGGGGCCCTCTATGGCTACACCTTC
TRBJ2-1,NA,NA,TRBV27,CASSLGSLGSSYNEQFF,TGTGCCAGCAGTTTAGGGTCCCTAGGGAGCTCCTACAATGAGCAGTTCTTC
TRBJ2-7,NA,NA,TRBV1,CTSSQGIEPGVLEQYF,TGCACCAGCAGCCAAGGTATCGAGCCCGGGGTTTTGGAGCAGTACTTC
TRBJ2-3,NA,NA,TRBV9,CASSPRGLTRLTDTQYF,TGTGCCAGCAGCCCCAGAGGACTGACCCGGCTCACAGATACGCAGTATTTT
TRBJ1-2,NA,NA,TRBV6-5,CASKDSGYYGYTF,TGTGCCAGCAAGGACTCCGGGTACTATGGCTACACCTTC
TRBJ2-3,TRBD2,NA,TRBV29-1,CSVEGLAGGLSTDTQYF,TGCAGCGTTGAGGGACTAGCGGGAGGGTTAAGCACAGATACGCAGTATTTT
TRBJ1-5,NA,once,TRBV19,CASSPGQVRNQPQHF,TGTGCCAGTAGTCCGGGACAAGTTAGGAATCAGCCCCAGCATTTT
TRBJ2-5,TRBD2,once,TRBV6-5,CASSYYGRETQYF,TGTGCCAGCAGTTACTACGGGAGGGAGACCCAGTACTTC
TRBJ2-1,NA,NA,TRBV19,CASSIGFSGEQFF,TGTGCCAGTAGTATAGGGTTCTCCGGGGAGCAGTTCTTC
TRBJ2-1,NA,NA,TRBV5-1,CASSLGSYIDEQFF,TGCGCCAGCAGCCTGGGGAGTTACATCGATGAGCAGTTCTTC
TRBJ2-6,TRBD1,NA,TRBV6-5,CASSSTGVSGANVLTF,TGTGCCAGCAGTTCGACAGGGGTCTCTGGGGCCAACGTCCTGACTTTC
TRBJ2-7,TRBD2,NA,TRBV5-1,CASSPRDYSYEQYF,TGCGCCAGCAGCCCCCGGGACTATTCCTACGAGCAGTACTTC
TRBJ1-6,TRBD1,NA,TRBV9,CASSVGPTGYNSPLHF,TGTGCCAGCAGCGTAGGTCCGACAGGGTATAATTCACCCCTCCACTTT
TRBJ1-5,NA,NA,TRBV5-1,CASSPDGGDQPQHF,TGCGCCAGCAGCCCGGACGGGGGGGATCAGCCCCAGCATTTT
TRBJ2-1,TRBD2,NA,TRBV4-1,CASSQSRGSSYNEQFF,TGCGCCAGCAGCCAGTCACGCGGGAGCTCCTACAATGAGCAGTTCTTC
TRBJ1-2,NA,NA,TRBV3-1/TRBV3-2,CASSQRGYGYTF,TGTGCCAGCAGCCAGCGGGGGTATGGCTACACCTTC
TRBJ2-3,TRBD2,NA,TRBV9,CASSVASGRADTQYF,TGTGCCAGCAGCGTAGCCAGCGGGAGAGCAGATACGCAGTATTTT
TRBJ2-1,NA,NA,TRBV28,CASSLRIAVYNEQFF,TGTGCCAGCAGTTTACGGATAGCGGTGTACAATGAGCAGTTCTTC